These T cell receptor beta chains were read from a single sample in a study of somatic mutations in cytotoxic T cells in rheumatoid arthritis. Data came from immunoSEQ multiplex PCR; TCRdb stores just in-frame clones and leaves some out. The top ten clones hold about a sixth of a sample with approximately 16,000 clones, 75% to 80% of them seen once. The source material was CD8+ T cells sorted from blood. The source of these receptors is an adult with rheumatoid arthritis. Each CDR3 is given with its conserved first and last residue. A D gene is named only where the DNA matches it firmly. Size tells how often a clone was seen (once, few, many) or the class of an expanded clone, and some rows leave it out.

TRBJ2-3 TRBV19 - TRBD2 TGTGCCAGTAGTATAACTAGCGGGGGTTTTTCAGATACGCAGTATTTT CASSITSGGFSDTQYF
TRBJ1-1 TRBV6-1 - - TGTGCCAGCAGTGAGTGGGGTAACACTGAAGCTTTCTTT CASSEWGNTEAFF
TRBJ2-7 TRBV5-5 - - TGTGCCAGCAGTACTAGGCAGGTCGTCGAGCAGTACTTC CASSTRQVVEQYF
TRBJ2-1 TRBV5-6 - - TGTGCCAGCAGCTTTGGTCAACACTCCTACAATGAGCAGTTCTTC CASSFGQHSYNEQFF
TRBJ2-7 TRBV7-8 once TRBD2 TGTGCCAGCAGCTGGACTAGCGGGAGCTCCTACGAGCAGTACTTC CASSWTSGSSYEQYF
TRBJ2-3 TRBV14 - - TGTGCCAGCAGCCCCACACCGGGGGGCGCCGTGGTAGATACGCAGTATTTT CASSPTPGGAVVDTQYF
TRBJ2-7 TRBV6-5 - - TGTGCCAGCAGTTACGCCAACTCCTACGAGCAGTACTTC CASSYANSYEQYF
TRBJ2-3 TRBV4-1 few TRBD2 TGCGCCAGCAGCCCTAGGACTAGCGGGGGGTCAGATACGCAGTATTTT CASSPRTSGGSDTQYF
TRBJ2-7 TRBV7-8 - - TGTGCCAGCAGCCCTCCGGGACATACCTACGAGCAGTACTTC CASSPPGHTYEQYF
TRBJ1-2 TRBV10-1 few - TGCGCCAGCAGTGATGCACAGAACTATGGCTACACCTTC CASSDAQNYGYTF
TRBJ2-1 TRBV6-5 - TRBD2 TGTGCCAGCACCGCCAGCGGGGGGTCCCGGAATGAGCAGTTCTTC CASTASGGSRNEQFF
TRBJ2-7 TRBV15 - TRBD2 TGTGCCACCAGCAGAGAGTCTATAGGGACTAATTCCTACGAGCAGTACTTC CATSRESIGTNSYEQYF
TRBJ1-1 TRBV28 - TRBD1 TGTGCCAGCAGTTTATGGGTGGACAGGGGGTACACTGAAGCTTTCTTT CASSLWVDRGYTEAFF
TRBJ2-3 TRBV11-2 - - TGTGCCAGCAGCTTTCGCACAGATACGCAGTATTTT CASSFRTDTQYF
TRBJ2-5 TRBV18 once - TGTGCCAGCTCACCCGAGATCACAGCTCAAGAGACCCAGTACTTC CASSPEITAQETQYF
TRBJ2-7 TRBV2 - - TGTGCCAGCACCACCCGTTCCTACGAGCAGTACTTC CASTTRSYEQYF
TRBJ2-7 TRBV7-9 few TRBD1 TGTGCCAGCAGCTTACGGACAGGGGGCGAGCAGTACTTC CASSLRTGGEQYF
TRBJ1-1 TRBV6-1 once TRBD1 TGTGCCAGCAGTGAACCCGGGACAGGGGGCCGTGGCACTGAAGCTTTCTTT CASSEPGTGGRGTEAFF
TRBJ2-7 TRBV10-3 - - TGTGCCATCAGTGACCCCAACGAGCAGTACTTC CAISDPNEQYF
TRBJ2-1 TRBV10-3 - - TGTGCCATCAGCGGGCGGTCGGGTCGTAGGTACAATGAGCAGTTCTTC CAISGRSGRRYNEQFF
TRBJ2-1 TRBV2 - TRBD2 TGTGCCAGCGGAAAGGGAGGTAGCGGGGGTTTAAGGGATGAGCAGTTCTTC CASGKGGSGGLRDEQFF
TRBJ2-7 TRBV27 - - TGTGCCAGCAGTTTAGCTGTGTCCTACGAGCAGTACTTC CASSLAVSYEQYF